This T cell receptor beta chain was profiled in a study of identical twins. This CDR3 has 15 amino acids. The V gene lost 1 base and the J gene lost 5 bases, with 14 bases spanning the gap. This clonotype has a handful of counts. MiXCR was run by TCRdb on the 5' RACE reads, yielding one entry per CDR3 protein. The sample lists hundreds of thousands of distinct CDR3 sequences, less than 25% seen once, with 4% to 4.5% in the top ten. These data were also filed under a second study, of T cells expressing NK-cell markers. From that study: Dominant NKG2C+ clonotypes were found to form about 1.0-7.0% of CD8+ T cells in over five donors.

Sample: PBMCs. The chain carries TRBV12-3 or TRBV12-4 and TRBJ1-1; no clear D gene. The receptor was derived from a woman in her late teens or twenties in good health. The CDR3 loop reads CASSLERFGGTEAFF. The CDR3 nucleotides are TGTGCCAGCAGTTTAGAGAGGTTTGGAGGGACTGAAGCTTTCTTT.